This T cell receptor beta chain was identified in a study of T cell repertoires in cytomegalovirus infection (dated by TCRdb to between 2018 and 2021). About the study as a whole: Recently identified HLA-C-restricted CMV epitopes, whose presentation resists viral immunomodulation, were targeted by peptide stimulations together with well-studied HLA-B-restricted epitopes. Donor HLA type was relevant to the analysis, as public TCR beta signatures indicated carriage of CMV infection together with the matching HLA type. Findings and caveats that apply to the study as a whole: The ex vivo response was dominated by HLA-C-restricted CMV-specific TCR beta clonotypes, which also provided the single most frequent clonotype in two of eight donors. In both this cohort and an independent approximately 400-donor cohort, the cumulative frequency of public TCR beta family members distinguished carriers of CMV infection plus the relevant HLA type.

The label giving this sample's treatment or condition can be read as: in vitro stimulation with specific CMV peptide epitopes to enrich CMV-specific T cells. For sequencing, an Illumina HiSeq 1500 was employed. TCRdb applied fastp at Q25 and MiXCR to the public reads, then kept only in-frame beta chains. Merged by CDR3 protein, the rows form single entries marked with the most common genes and DNA. This sample comprises about 110,000 distinct CDR3 sequences, about 30% of them detected only once. In total, the top ten clones hold approximately 78% of the sample. As regards this clonotype: Its antigen is currently not known. The sample holds no much larger clone one base away, and base qualities are not on file.

The sample in question was CD8+ T cells from cultured PBMCs, obtained from culture after CMV antigen stimulation. This clonotype originated in a human donor in good health (CMV status not recorded). Some clones in this sample may be carry-over from other donors' samples.

The CDR3 protein is CASSLLSDTQYF. The nucleotides are TGTGCCAGCAGCCTCCTTTCGGATACGCAGTATTTT. The chain uses TRBV7-9 and TRBJ2-3; the D gene is not confidently resolved. The V and J ends are trimmed by 5 bases and 6 bases, leaving 9 bases between them. The CDR3 numbers 12 residues from cysteine through phenylalanine. Kept here is only the CDR3 DNA, which spans 36 bases and is read in frame from base 1. The germline V gene (reference sequence) gives CDR1 as SEHNR and CDR2 as FQNEAQ.